These 16 T cell receptor beta chains originate from one sample sequenced in a study of T-cell reconstitution after alpha-beta-depleted transplantation in children. TCRbeta library preparation incorporated unique molecular identifiers. TCRdb called the PCR reads again in MiXCR, with one record for every CDR3 protein. Counted here are fewer than 700,000 distinct CDR3 sequences, approximately 22% occurring once; the ten biggest clones make up about 14%. The sequencing here drew on PBMCs, mostly from graft donor cells, taken 360 days after TCRalphabeta/CD19-depleted stem cell transplant. Receptors originate from a boy under two years old who had a stem cell transplant for acute myeloid leukemia, so the T cells may come from the graft donor.

The table lists this clonotype with a few counts. The chain recombines TRBV4-3 with TRBJ2-3; D is ambiguous. The CDR3 extends over 18 amino acids. With 0 bases removed from V and 1 base from J, the gap between germline ends came to 17 bases. Germline CDR1 and CDR2: LGHNA and YSLEER. The CDR3 loop reads CASSQDLGIPWGTDTQYF. Written as DNA, the CDR3 is TGCGCCAGCAGCCAAGACTTGGGGATACCATGGGGCACAGATACGCAGTATTTT.

CDR3 sequence reads: CASSLASFGQGHQPQHF. CDR3 nucleotides: TGTGCCAGCAGCTTAGCGAGCTTCGGACAGGGGCACCAGCCCCAGCATTTT. The chain recombines TRBV7-2 with TRBJ1-5; 9 bases map to TRBD1. V gave up 0 bases and J gave up 7 bases; unmatched junction bases: 10. The CDR3 has 17 residues. Looked up from germline, CDR1 is SGHTA and CDR2 is FQGNSA.

There are a few counts of this clonotype. V gene TRBV20-1 combines with J gene TRBJ2-7; TRBD2 matches 11 bases. The CDR3 covers 19 residues. V dropped 2 bases and J dropped 0; count of bases not matched to a gene: 15. The germline V gene encodes CDR1 DFQATT and CDR2 SNEGSKA (reference sequence). The CDR3: CSARSGFGTSGIHSYEQYF. CDR3 coding DNA: TGCAGTGCTAGATCGGGGTTCGGGACTAGCGGAATCCACTCCTACGAGCAGTACTTC.

The chain is built from TRBV20-1 and TRBJ2-1; TRBD1 is a possible D gene (6 bases). This CDR3 has 16 amino acids. Germline CDR1 is DFQATT and CDR2 is SNEGSKA (reference sequence). Between the trimmed V and J ends, which lost 3 bases and 3 bases, there was a span of 18 bases. In DNA form, the CDR3 reads TGCAGTGCTAGGAGGGGGTTGACGTTGGGCTACAATGAGCAGTTCTTC. The encoded protein is CSARRGLTLGYNEQFF.

This clonotype came up many times. This chain links TRBV11-3 with TRBJ2-2; a possible D gene is TRBD1 (6 bases). This CDR3 region has 15 residues. V was clipped by 6 bases and J by 5 bases, with 16 bases between them. Germline values: CDR1 SGHNT, CDR2 YENEEA. In DNA, the CDR3 is TGTGCCAGCAGGAAATGGAACAGGGAGACCGGGGAGCTGTTTTTT. Its translation is CASRKWNRETGELFF.

V is TRBV20-1 and J is TRBJ2-1, with a weak D call TRBD2 (7 bases). The V and J ends lost 3 bases and 0 bases respectively, with 12 bases between them. Germline V lookup: CDR1 DFQATT, CDR2 SNEGSKA (reference sequence). The CDR3 is 15 residues long. CDR3 bases: TGCAGTGCTAGCACGGGGGGCAGCTCCTACAATGAGCAGTTCTTC. Its protein product is CSASTGGSSYNEQFF.

The table lists this clonotype with a few counts. Here the CDR3 reads CSARAGTNYNEQFF. The CDR3, as DNA: TGCAGTGCGCGTGCCGGGACTAACTACAATGAGCAGTTCTTC. The gene calls are TRBV20-1 and TRBJ2-1; the match to TRBD2 covers 7 bases. The CDR3 loop spans 14 amino acids. From germline, CDR1 is DFQATT and CDR2 SNEGSKA (reference sequence). Trimming at V came to 6 bases and at J to 3 bases, leaving 8 bases not matched to a gene.

This clonotype was observed at least ten times. The chain employs TRBV29-1 and TRBJ2-7; no clear D. Germline V gene sequence: CDR1 SQVTM, CDR2 ANQGSEA. V was cut by 7 bases and J by 0 bases, with 13 bases left in between. CDR3 length equals 13 residues. CDR3 DNA: TGCAGCGCCCTGACCCTAAGCTCCTACGAGCAGTACGTC. This translates into CSALTLSSYEQYV.

As DNA, the CDR3 is TGTGCCAGCAGTTTCCAGACAGGGGACTCCTACGAGCAGTACTTC. Its translation is CASSFQTGDSYEQYF. The chain is built from TRBV12-3 or TRBV12-4 and TRBJ2-7; TRBD1 aligns across 8 bases. The CDR3 totals 15 residues. V lost 3 bases, J lost 0 bases, and 4 bases stayed unmatched.

The V call is TRBV7-2, the J call TRBJ1-5; 7 bases are shared with TRBD1. Germline CDR1 is SGHTA and CDR2 is FQGNSA. The CDR3 extends over 14 amino acids. V lost 5 bases to trimming and J lost 7 bases; unmatched junction nucleotides: 8. The DNA for the CDR3 is TGTGCCAGCAGCGCATCACAGGGGTTCCAGCCCCAGCATTTT. Translated, it gives CASSASQGFQPQHF.

This clonotype was seen many times. The gene calls are TRBV10-3 and TRBJ2-7, with 8 bases fitting TRBD1. Per germline, CDR1 ENHRY and CDR2 SYGVKD. The J segment lost 0 bases and the V segment lost 3 bases, leaving 4 bases of the junction unmatched. The CDR3 spans 15 residues. The CDR3 sequence is CAISEDRGVSYEQYF. The CDR3 DNA is TGTGCCATCAGTGAAGACAGGGGCGTCTCCTACGAGCAGTACTTC.

The sample holds a few counts of this clonotype. J is TRBJ2-2 and V is TRBV6-5; D gene uncertain. The CDR3 runs to 15 residues. Deletions cut 0 bases from V and 4 bases from J, with 9 bases between. Germline values: CDR1 MNHEY, CDR2 SVGAGI. As DNA, the CDR3 is TGTGCCAGCAGTTACTCGATGGGGTCCACCGGGGAGCTGTTTTTT. Translating it yields CASSYSMGSTGELFF.

This clonotype was seen at least ten times. This rearrangement joins TRBV10-2 to TRBJ2-5; 15 bases are a match to TRBD2. The CDR3 spans 15 residues. Trimming removed 7 bases from V and 4 bases from J; junction bases left unmatched: 4. The V gene's germline CDR1 is WSHSY and CDR2 SAAADI. CDR3 amino acids: CASTLGLAGGETQYF. The CDR3 bases are TGCGCCAGCACCCTGGGACTAGCGGGGGGAGAGACCCAGTACTTC.

Ten or more counts support this clonotype. This chain uses TRBV28 with TRBJ1-5; D perhaps matches TRBD1 (5 bases). Germline CDR1 MDHEN, CDR2 SYDVKM. The CDR3 is 17 amino acids. Trimming shortened V by 10 bases and J by 0 bases, and 22 bases separated the two germline ends. The CDR3 bases are TGTGCCATAACAAGGGGACGGTTTTTAGTTAGCAATCAGCCCCAGCATTTT. Amino acids: CAITRGRFLVSNQPQHF. Based on the CDR3 plus reference TRBV28 and TRBJ1-5, the full variable domain is DVKVTQSSRYLVKRTGEKVFLECVQDMDHENMFWYRQDPGLGLRLIYFSYDVKMKEKGDIPEGYSVSREKKERFSLILESASTNQTSMYLCAITRGRFLVSNQPQHFGDGTRLSIL.

The chain couples TRBV7-6 to TRBJ2-2; tentatively, D is TRBD1 (6 bases). The CDR3 is 18 residues long. Looked up from germline, CDR1 is SGHVS and CDR2 is FNYEAQ. V was cut by 2 bases and J by 5 bases, with 21 bases left in between. The CDR3 DNA is TGTGCCAGCAGCTTAAAAATCCCCAACAGGGTTGAGACCGGGGAGCTGTTTTTT. It codes for CASSLKIPNRVETGELFF.

In this sample, this clonotype turned up many times. J is TRBJ1-5 and V is TRBV7-2, with 8 positions matching TRBD1. The CDR3 contains 17 residues. V shed 1 base, J shed 1 base, and the junction held 6 bases outside the gene matches. CDR1 and CDR2 (germline): SGHTA, FQGNSA. CDR3 DNA sequence: TGTGCCAGCAGCTTAGTCCCTCAGGGGGCAAGCAATCAGCCCCAGCATTTT. This codes for CASSLVPQGASNQPQHF.